This entry concerns a single TCR beta chain. The authors ran a second PCR of roughly 6 to 11 cycles using a sample-barcoded 5' primer and a J-beta primer mix. A template-switch adaptor that had 12 random nucleotides put a tag on each cDNA molecule. TCRdb ran MiXCR on the 5' RACE reads and lists one entry per CDR3 protein. The table has 1.5 million to 1.9 million distinct CDR3 sequences, roughly two fifths seen once; the top ten hold about 3.8%. The source of the sample is a study of blood T cells in healthy people across ages. Trimming at V came to 8 bases and at J to 6 bases, leaving 10 bases not matched to a gene. The CDR3 sequence is 15 residues long. The germline gives CDR1 SGHVS, CDR2 FQNEAQ.

The chain employs TRBV7-8 and TRBJ2-1; 10 bases line up with TRBD2. This clonotype was obtained from a woman between 18 and 30 years old in good health. The sample taken for sequencing was blood. The CDR3 loop is CASLEGLAGVNEQFF. For the CDR3, the DNA is TGTGCCAGCTTAGAAGGCCTAGCGGGAGTCAATGAGCAGTTCTTC.